The sequence of this TCR beta chain was determined in a study of liver allograft versus peripheral blood T cells. The wider study: Peripheral blood of the recipients supplied T cell receptor repertoires that were compared with those in transplanted livers. Study-level points and caveats: It was reported that the T cell receptor repertoires found inside liver allografts differed from those that were detected in peripheral blood.

By sample fraction, this clonotype is medium-sized (0.01 to 0.1%). No antigen is known for it. CDR1 and CDR2 from the germline V gene are SGHDT and YYEEEE. V lost 7 bases, J lost 3 bases, and 16 bases lay in between. CDR3 size: 15 residues. TCRdb reprocessed the reads with MiXCR, giving one entry per CDR3 protein. The table includes over 10,000 distinct CDR3 sequences, approximately 17% detected once. The genes are TRBV5-6 and TRBJ1-4; the D gene is possibly TRBD1 (6 bases). The receptor was derived from a human patient who had a liver transplant. Some T cells may trace back to the graft donor. CDR3 residues: CASLTWGPANEKLFF. The CDR3 DNA sequence: TGTGCCAGCTTAACGTGGGGGCCAGCTAATGAAAAACTGTTTTTT.